The rows below give T cell receptor beta chains drawn from one sample of a study of T-cell reconstitution after alpha-beta-depleted transplantation in children. One entry per CDR3 protein results from TCRdb running MiXCR on the PCR reads. This sample has 700,000 or so distinct CDR3 sequences; under 15% occur once, and the top ten carry around 0.76%. The material sequenced was PBMCs, taken before TCRalphabeta/CD19-depleted stem cell transplant. These receptors all stem from a girl aged 2-10 years with congenital amegakaryocytic thrombocytopenia, due to receive a stem cell transplant. Each CDR3 is given with its conserved first and last residue. A D gene is named only where the DNA matches it firmly. Size values are once, few and many counts, or a class for expanded clones, and some rows have none.

v_gene: TRBV5-1; j_gene: TRBJ2-7; d_gene: TRBD2; abundance: few; CDR3aa: CASSVSGSTYEQYF; CDR3nt: TGCGCCAGCAGCGTTAGCGGGTCTACCTACGAGCAGTACTTC
v_gene: TRBV11-2; j_gene: TRBJ2-1; d_gene: TRBD2; abundance: many; CDR3aa: CASSLRLAGVGSYNEQFF; CDR3nt: TGTGCCAGCAGCTTACGTCTAGCGGGAGTTGGATCCTACAATGAGCAGTTCTTC
v_gene: TRBV12-3/TRBV12-4; j_gene: TRBJ1-2; d_gene: .; abundance: .; CDR3aa: CASSLANRDLYGYTF; CDR3nt: TGTGCCAGCAGTTTAGCCAACCGGGACCTCTATGGCTACACCTTC
v_gene: TRBV12-5; j_gene: TRBJ2-1; d_gene: .; abundance: few; CDR3aa: CASGLVLGTGNEQFF; CDR3nt: TGTGCTAGTGGTTTGGTGTTGGGAACTGGGAATGAGCAGTTCTTC
v_gene: TRBV10-3; j_gene: TRBJ2-7; d_gene: .; abundance: many; CDR3aa: CAIGTPDEQYF; CDR3nt: TGTGCCATCGGGACTCCTGACGAGCAGTACTTC
v_gene: TRBV5-6; j_gene: TRBJ2-1; d_gene: TRBD1; abundance: many; CDR3aa: CASSPGQGVYNEQFF; CDR3nt: TGTGCCAGCAGCCCAGGACAGGGTGTGTACAATGAGCAGTTCTTC
v_gene: TRBV6-1; j_gene: TRBJ2-5; d_gene: .; abundance: many; CDR3aa: CASSKLLQVGVETQYF; CDR3nt: TGTGCCAGCAGTAAACTCCTACAAGTGGGGGTCGAGACCCAGTACTTC
v_gene: TRBV10-3; j_gene: TRBJ2-3; d_gene: .; abundance: few; CDR3aa: CAIRDSTDTQYF; CDR3nt: TGTGCCATCAGGGACAGCACAGATACGCAGTATTTT
v_gene: TRBV14; j_gene: TRBJ2-7; d_gene: .; abundance: few; CDR3aa: CASSQYPREQYF; CDR3nt: TGTGCCAGCAGCCAATACCCACGCGAGCAGTACTTC
v_gene: TRBV5-1; j_gene: TRBJ2-7; d_gene: .; abundance: few; CDR3aa: CASSVEPGASYEQYF; CDR3nt: TGCGCCAGCAGCGTCGAGCCGGGGGCTAGCTACGAGCAGTACTTC
v_gene: TRBV5-1; j_gene: TRBJ2-2; d_gene: TRBD1; abundance: many; CDR3aa: CASSPGQPFTGELFF; CDR3nt: TGCGCCAGCAGCCCGGGACAGCCTTTCACCGGGGAGCTGTTTTTT
v_gene: TRBV29-1; j_gene: TRBJ1-1; d_gene: .; abundance: once; CDR3aa: CSVEVEGTITEAFF; CDR3nt: TGCAGCGTTGAAGTGGAGGGCACAATCACTGAAGCTTTCTTT
v_gene: TRBV20-1; j_gene: TRBJ2-2; d_gene: TRBD2; abundance: .; CDR3aa: CSASSSGRVNTGELFF; CDR3nt: TGCAGTGCTAGTTCTAGCGGGAGGGTAAACACCGGGGAGCTGTTTTTT
v_gene: TRBV6-2/TRBV6-3; j_gene: TRBJ2-1; d_gene: TRBD2; abundance: .; CDR3aa: CASTASGYNEQFF; CDR3nt: TGTGCCAGCACTGCTAGCGGTTACAATGAGCAGTTCTTC
v_gene: TRBV29-1; j_gene: TRBJ2-7; d_gene: TRBD1; abundance: many; CDR3aa: CSVQKTGGYGEQYF; CDR3nt: TGCAGCGTTCAAAAGACAGGGGGATACGGAGAGCAGTACTTC
v_gene: TRBV29-1; j_gene: TRBJ2-5; d_gene: TRBD1; abundance: many; CDR3aa: CSASKTGLQETQYF; CDR3nt: TGCAGCGCTTCAAAGACAGGGCTCCAAGAGACCCAGTACTTC
v_gene: TRBV7-8; j_gene: TRBJ1-1; d_gene: .; abundance: .; CDR3aa: CASSSRGPDTEAFF; CDR3nt: TGTGCCAGCAGCTCTCGGGGACCGGACACTGAAGCTTTCTTT